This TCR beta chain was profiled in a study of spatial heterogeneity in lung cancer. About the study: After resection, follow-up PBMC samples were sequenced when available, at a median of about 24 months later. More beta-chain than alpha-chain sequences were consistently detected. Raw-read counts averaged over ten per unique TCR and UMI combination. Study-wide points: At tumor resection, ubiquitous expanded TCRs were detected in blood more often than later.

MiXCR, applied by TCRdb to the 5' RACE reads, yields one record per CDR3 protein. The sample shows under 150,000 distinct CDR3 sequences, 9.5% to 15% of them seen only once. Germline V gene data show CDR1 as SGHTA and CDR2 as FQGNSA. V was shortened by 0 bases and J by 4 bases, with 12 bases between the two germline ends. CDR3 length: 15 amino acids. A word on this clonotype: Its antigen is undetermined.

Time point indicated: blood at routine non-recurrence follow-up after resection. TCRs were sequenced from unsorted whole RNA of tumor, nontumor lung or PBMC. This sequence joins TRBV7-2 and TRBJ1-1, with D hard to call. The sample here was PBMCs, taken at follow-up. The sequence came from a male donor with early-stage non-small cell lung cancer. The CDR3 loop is CASSLASGVVTEAFF. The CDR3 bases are TGTGCCAGCAGCTTAGCCTCTGGGGTTGTCACTGAAGCTTTCTTT.